This TCR beta chain was sequenced during a study of blood T cell repertoires in COVID-19. Turning to the study itself: The United States, Italy and Spain supplied acute and convalescent COVID-19 samples.

CDR3 length equals 14 residues. V lost 4 bases, J lost 9 bases, and 15 bases lay in between. CDR1 is LNHDA and CDR2 is SQIVND in the germline V gene (reference sequence). In the original analysis: Reference gene primer amplification gave estimated nucleated cell counts. Generated by immunoSEQ multiplex PCR, the TCRdb table keeps only in-frame clones and is missing some. From that table come the V and J calls and clone size; the DNA was used to work out D and trimming. Counted here are roughly 53,000 clones, around 85% occurring once; the ten biggest clones make up approximately 15%. The clonotype comes from a human donor in a cohort sampled during active COVID-19. Sequencing was performed on peripheral blood. V and J are TRBV19 and TRBJ2-2, with D possibly being TRBD1 (5 bases). CDR3 protein: CASSTIDSTRELFF. CDR3 sequence (DNA): TGTGCCAGTAGTACAATTGACAGTACCCGGGAGCTGTTTTTT.